The source of this T cell receptor beta chain is a study of blood T cells in healthy people across ages. Combining a sample-barcoded 5' primer with a J-beta primer mix, a second PCR ran for about 6 to 11 cycles. One entry per CDR3 protein results from TCRdb running MiXCR on the 5' RACE reads. The sample holds roughly 2 million distinct CDR3 sequences, less than 50% seen once. The CDR3 spans 16 residues. Germline V gene sequence: CDR1 SGHDN, CDR2 FVKESK. The ends were cut back, 1 base at V and 3 bases at J, with 15 bases in the middle. Sequences were obtained from blood. This sequence originates from a woman between 40 and 50 years old in good health. The J gene is TRBJ1-1, the V gene TRBV14; D call uncertain. CDR3 bases: TGTGCCAGCAGCCAAGTTTCGCCGGGTCGCGACACTGAAGCTTTCTTT. It codes for CASSQVSPGRDTEAFF. Full variable domain (rest looked up from reference TRBV14 and TRBJ1-1): EAGVTQFPSHSVIEKGQTVTLRCDPISGHDNLYWYRRVMGKEIKFLLHFVKESKQDESGMPNNRFLAERTGGTYSTLKVQPAELEDSGVYFCASSQVSPGRDTEAFFGQGTRLTVV.